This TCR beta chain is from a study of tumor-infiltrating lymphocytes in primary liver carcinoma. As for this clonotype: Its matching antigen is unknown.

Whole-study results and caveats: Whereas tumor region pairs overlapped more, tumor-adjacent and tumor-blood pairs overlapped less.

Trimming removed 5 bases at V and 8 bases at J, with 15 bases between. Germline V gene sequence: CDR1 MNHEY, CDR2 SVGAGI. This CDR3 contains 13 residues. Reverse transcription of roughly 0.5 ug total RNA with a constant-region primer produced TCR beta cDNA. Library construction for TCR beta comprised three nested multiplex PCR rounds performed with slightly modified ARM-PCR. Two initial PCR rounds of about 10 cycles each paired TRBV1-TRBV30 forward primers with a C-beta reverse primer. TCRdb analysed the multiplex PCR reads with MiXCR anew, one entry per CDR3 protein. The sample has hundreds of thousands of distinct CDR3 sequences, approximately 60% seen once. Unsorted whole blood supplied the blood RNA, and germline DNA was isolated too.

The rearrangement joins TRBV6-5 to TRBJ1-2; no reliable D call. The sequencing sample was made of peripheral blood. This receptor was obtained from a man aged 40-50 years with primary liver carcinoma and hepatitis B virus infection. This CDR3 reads CASSRVRREGYTF. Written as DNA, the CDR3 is TGTGCCAGCAGTCGGGTACGACGTGAGGGCTACACCTTC.